A single sample gave rise to the 9 T cell receptor beta chains below, sequenced in a study of response to subunit inactivated influenza vaccine. TCRdb called the RT-PCR reads again in MiXCR, with one record for every CDR3 protein. The sample has around 490,000 distinct CDR3 sequences; approximately 7.7% are singletons. The sequences come from PBMCs from blood, collected less than 30 months after vaccination. The origin of the receptors is a man in his fifties or sixties who received an inactivated influenza vaccine.

In this sample, this clonotype turned up a few times. The chain links TRBV20-1 to TRBJ2-7; D remains unclear. V lost 2 bases and J lost 1, with 9 bases in between. The CDR3 runs to 13 residues. Germline V gene data show CDR1 as DFQATT and CDR2 as SNEGSKA (reference sequence). Here the CDR3 reads CSARRVSSYEQYF. The CDR3 DNA reads as TGCAGTGCTAGACGGGTCAGTTCCTACGAGCAGTACTTC.

To note about this clonotype: A read error is possible here, since a much larger clone lies one base away. As DNA, the CDR3 is TGCAGCGTTGAAGATCTGGGACAGGAGAACTATGGCTTCACCTTC. It is translated as CSVEDLGQENYGFTF. The rearrangement joins TRBV29-1 to TRBJ1-2; 8 bases align to TRBD1. This CDR3 has 15 residues. The germline CDR1 and CDR2 sequences are SQVTM and ANQGSEA.

This chain uses TRBV30 with TRBJ2-7, with D tentatively TRBD1 (5 bases). In germline, CDR1 is GTSNPN, CDR2 SVGIG (reference sequence). The CDR3 is made up of 14 amino acids. V lost 3 bases and J 1 base, leaving 13 bases between the germline ends. CDR3 sequence: CAWRKGQNSYEQYF. The CDR3 region has the DNA TGTGCCTGGAGAAAGGGGCAGAATTCCTACGAGCAGTACTTC. The full variable domain, its missing parts supplied by reference TRBV30 and TRBJ2-7, is SQTIHQWPATLVQPVGSPLSLECTVEGTSNPNLYWYRQAAGRGLQLLFYSVGIGQISSEVPQNLSASRPQDRQFILSSKKLLLSDSGFYLCAWRKGQNSYEQYFGPGTRLTVT.

The V and J genes are TRBV29-1 and TRBJ2-1; TRBD2 matches at 9 bases. The CDR3 loop spans 14 amino acids. CDR1 is SQVTM and CDR2 is ANQGSEA in the germline V gene. After removal of 8 bases from V and 2 bases from J, the junction contained 7 bases not matched to a gene. The CDR3 here is CSTRSGGPYNEQFF. Written as DNA, the CDR3 is TGCAGCACCCGTAGCGGGGGACCCTACAATGAGCAGTTCTTC.

This CDR3 reads CASSFGPDRPLSYGYTF. CDR3 DNA: TGTGCCAGCAGCTTCGGACCTGACAGACCCCTTTCCTATGGCTACACCTTC. The chain uses TRBV11-2 and TRBJ1-2; TRBD1 might be the D (5 bases). V was pared by 3 bases and J by 4 bases, with 21 bases between. CDR3 size: 17 residues. Germline values: CDR1 SGHAT, CDR2 FQNNGV.

This clonotype was counted a few times. This chain connects TRBV7-2 to TRBJ1-1, with D hard to call. The V end lost 5 bases, the J end lost 1 base, and 11 bases lay between the germline ends. CDR1 is SGHTA, CDR2 FQGNSA, per germline. The length of the CDR3 is 14 residues. The CDR3 bases are TGTGCCAGCAGCACCCGGCAAGGGAACACTGAAGCTTTCTTT. Protein product: CASSTRQGNTEAFF.

This clonotype was observed many times. The CDR3 loop reads CSASDQGVDEQYF. The CDR3 DNA reads as TGCAGTGCTAGTGATCAGGGTGTTGACGAGCAGTACTTC. The rearrangement links TRBV20-1 to TRBJ2-7, with D maybe TRBD1 (5 bases). Trimming cost V 3 bases and J 5 bases, with 14 bases left between them. Germline loops: CDR1 DFQATT, CDR2 SNEGSKA (reference sequence). This CDR3 spans 13 amino acids.

This clonotype was counted many times. J is TRBJ2-4 and V is TRBV30; D is perhaps TRBD1 (6 bases). The CDR3 loop spans 13 amino acids. The V and J ends lost 2 bases and 3 bases respectively, with 8 bases between them. CDR1 is GTSNPN, CDR2 SVGIG, per germline (reference sequence). CDR3 DNA: TGTGCCTGGAGTTTACAGGGCAAAAACATTCAGTACTTC. It yields the protein CAWSLQGKNIQYF.

In the case of this clonotype: At one of its ends the junction is not consistent with the germline gene, which may arise from a read error. J is TRBJ2-1 and V is TRBV7-9; the match to TRBD1 covers 10 bases. The length of the CDR3 is 15 residues. Germline CDR1 reads SEHNR; CDR2 reads FQNEAQ (reference sequence). CDR3 coding DNA: TGTGCCGGCAGCTCCCGACAGGGGGCGCGATATGAGCAGTTCTTC. Encoded protein: CAGSSRQGARYEQFF.